This T cell receptor (beta chain) originates from a study of T-cell reconstitution after alpha-beta-depleted transplantation in children. Unique molecular identifiers were incorporated into the prepared TCRbeta library. One entry per CDR3 protein, called by TCRdb with MiXCR from the PCR reads. The sample shows approximately 980,000 distinct CDR3 sequences, roughly 29% of them seen only once. The CDR3 sequence is 16 residues long. V dropped 5 bases and J dropped 1 base, with 18 bases sitting between them. The receptor comes from a boy less than two years old who had a stem cell transplant for SCID, so the T cells may come from the graft donor. The sample was PBMCs, mostly from graft donor cells, taken 360 days after TCRalphabeta/CD19-depleted stem cell transplant. The gene calls are TRBV12-3 or TRBV12-4 and TRBJ2-7; D possibly uses TRBD1 or TRBD2 (5 bases each). CDR3 DNA: TGTGCCAGCAGTGGGACCCTGGGGGTGAAATCCTACGAGCAGTACTTC. Its translation: CASSGTLGVKSYEQYF.